Here is one TCR beta chain with its context. Its antigen is undetermined. The data are from a study of cytomegalovirus exposure and HLA in healthy donors. Overall study results and limits: CMV serostatus was the only recorded immune exposure for donors.

Donors sampled were nominally healthy, though unrecorded immune exposures were likely. This CDR3 is 16 amino acids long. The germline gives CDR1 SGHKS, CDR2 YYEKEE (reference sequence). V lost 4 bases and J lost 2, with 18 bases in between. PCR amplification relied on 60 Vbeta primers (plus 13 Jbeta primers). Clones were read by immunoSEQ multiplex PCR, and TCRdb kept only the in-frame ones, dropping some. The profile shows around 71,000 clones, around 70% of them singletons. The sample comprised PBMCs. The chain has TRBV5-5 and TRBJ1-2, with D maybe TRBD1 (6 bases). The TCR was taken from a male donor in good health and CMV-seropositive. The CDR3 DNA reads as TGTGCCAGCAGCCCCCAGGCGGGGGCAGGGAACTATGGCTACACCTTC. This sequence encodes CASSPQAGAGNYGYTF.